This T cell receptor (beta chain) comes out of a study of T cell changes during pregnancy in multiple sclerosis. Libraries were prepared by immunoSEQ multiplex PCR; TCRdb keeps only in-frame clonotypes and omits some of them. This table holds 54,000 or so clones, about 93% found once. The CDR3 runs to 16 residues. Germline V gene sequence: CDR1 MDHEN, CDR2 SYDVKM. Trimming stripped 2 bases from V and 1 base from J, with 11 bases between. This rearrangement joins TRBV28 to TRBJ2-2, with D possibly matching TRBD2 (6 bases). This clonotype was obtained from a female donor with multiple sclerosis, enrolled in a pregnancy study. The material sequenced was CD4+ T cells from peripheral blood mononuclear cells, taken before pregnancy. CDR3 nucleotides: TGTGCCAGCAGTTTAGAACGGACTAAGAACACCGGGGAGCTGTTTTTT. Translated, it gives CASSLERTKNTGELFF.